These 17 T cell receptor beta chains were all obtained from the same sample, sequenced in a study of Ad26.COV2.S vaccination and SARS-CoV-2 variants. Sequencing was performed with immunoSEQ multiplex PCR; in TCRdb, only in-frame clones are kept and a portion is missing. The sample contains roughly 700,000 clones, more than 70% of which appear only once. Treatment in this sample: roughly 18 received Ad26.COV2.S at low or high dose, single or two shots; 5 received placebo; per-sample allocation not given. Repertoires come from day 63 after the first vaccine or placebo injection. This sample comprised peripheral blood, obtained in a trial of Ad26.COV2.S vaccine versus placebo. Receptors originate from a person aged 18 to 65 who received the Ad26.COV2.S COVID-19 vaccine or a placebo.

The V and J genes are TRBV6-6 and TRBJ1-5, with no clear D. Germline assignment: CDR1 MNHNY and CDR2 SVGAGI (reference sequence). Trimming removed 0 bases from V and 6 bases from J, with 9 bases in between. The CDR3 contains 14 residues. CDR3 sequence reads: CASSYSDSSQPQHF. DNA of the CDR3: TGTGCCAGCAGTTACTCGGATTCGAGTCAGCCCCAGCATTTT.

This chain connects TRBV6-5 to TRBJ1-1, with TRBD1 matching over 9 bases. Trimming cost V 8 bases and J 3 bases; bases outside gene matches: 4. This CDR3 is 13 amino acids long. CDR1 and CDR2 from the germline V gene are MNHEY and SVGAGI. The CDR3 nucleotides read TGTGCCAGCGGGGACAGGGTGGACACTGAAGCTTTCTTT. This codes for CASGDRVDTEAFF.

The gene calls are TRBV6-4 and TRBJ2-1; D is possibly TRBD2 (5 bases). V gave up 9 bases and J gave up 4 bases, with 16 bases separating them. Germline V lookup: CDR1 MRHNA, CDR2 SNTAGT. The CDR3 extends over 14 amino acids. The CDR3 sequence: CASRLATGYNEQFF. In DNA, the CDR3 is TGTGCCAGTCGCTTAGCGACGGGATACAATGAGCAGTTCTTC.

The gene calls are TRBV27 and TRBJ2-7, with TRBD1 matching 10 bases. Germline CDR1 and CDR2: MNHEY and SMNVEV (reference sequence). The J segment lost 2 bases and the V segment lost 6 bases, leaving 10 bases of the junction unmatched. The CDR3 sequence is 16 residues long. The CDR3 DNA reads TGTGCCAGCAGGCCACGACAGGGGGCAATACCCTACGAGCAGTACTTC. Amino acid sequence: CASRPRQGAIPYEQYF.

In DNA, the CDR3 is TGCGCCAGCAGCTTGGGACAGGGCCGGCGGGACTACAATGAGCAGTTCTTC. The encoded protein is CASSLGQGRRDYNEQFF. The chain employs TRBV5-1 and TRBJ2-1, with a possible D match to TRBD1 (7 bases). The CDR3 extends over 17 amino acids. From germline, CDR1 is SGHRS and CDR2 YFSETQ. V was shortened by 0 bases and J by 3 bases, with 16 bases between the two germline ends.

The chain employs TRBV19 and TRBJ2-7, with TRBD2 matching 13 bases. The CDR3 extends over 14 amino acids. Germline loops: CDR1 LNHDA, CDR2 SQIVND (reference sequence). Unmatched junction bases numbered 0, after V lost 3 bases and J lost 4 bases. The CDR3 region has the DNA TGTGCCAGTAGTATGACTAGCGGGAGGTACGAGCAGTACTTC. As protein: CASSMTSGRYEQYF. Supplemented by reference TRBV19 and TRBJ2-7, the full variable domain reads DGGITQSPKYLFRKEGQNVTLSCEQNLNHDAMYWYRQDPGQGLRLIYYSQIVNDFQKGDIAEGYSVSREKKESFPLTVTSAQKNPTAFYLCASSMTSGRYEQYFGPGTRLTVT.

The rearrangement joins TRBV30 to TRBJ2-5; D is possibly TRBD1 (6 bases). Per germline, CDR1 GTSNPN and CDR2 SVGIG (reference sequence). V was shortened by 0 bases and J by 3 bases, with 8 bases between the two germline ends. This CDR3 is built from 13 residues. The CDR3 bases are TGTGCCTGGAGTGTACAGGGAAAAGAGACCCAGTACTTC. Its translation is CAWSVQGKETQYF.

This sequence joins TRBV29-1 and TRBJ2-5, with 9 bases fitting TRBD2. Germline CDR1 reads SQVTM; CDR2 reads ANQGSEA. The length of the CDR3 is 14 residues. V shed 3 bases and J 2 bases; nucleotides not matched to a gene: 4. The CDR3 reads CSVETSGFQETQYF. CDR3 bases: TGCAGCGTTGAGACTAGCGGATTTCAAGAGACCCAGTACTTC.

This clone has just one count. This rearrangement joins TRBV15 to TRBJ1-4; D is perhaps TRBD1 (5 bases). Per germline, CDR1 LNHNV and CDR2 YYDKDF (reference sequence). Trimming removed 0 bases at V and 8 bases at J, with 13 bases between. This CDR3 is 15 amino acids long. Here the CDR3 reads CATSREQRRDEKLFF. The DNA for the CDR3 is TGTGCCACCAGCAGAGAACAAAGACGGGACGAAAAACTGTTTTTT.

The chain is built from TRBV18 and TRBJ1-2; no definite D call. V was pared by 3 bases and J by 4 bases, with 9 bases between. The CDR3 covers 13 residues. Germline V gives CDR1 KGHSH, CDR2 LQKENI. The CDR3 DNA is TGTGCCAGCTCACCGGCCAGGATCTATGGCTACACCTTC. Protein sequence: CASSPARIYGYTF.

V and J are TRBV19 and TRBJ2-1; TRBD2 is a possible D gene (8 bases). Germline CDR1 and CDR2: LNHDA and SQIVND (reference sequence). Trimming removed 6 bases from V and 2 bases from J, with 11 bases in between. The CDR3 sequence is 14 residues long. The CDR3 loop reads CASSGRGPYNEQFF. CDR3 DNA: TGTGCCAGTAGCGGGAGGGGGCCCTACAATGAGCAGTTCTTC.

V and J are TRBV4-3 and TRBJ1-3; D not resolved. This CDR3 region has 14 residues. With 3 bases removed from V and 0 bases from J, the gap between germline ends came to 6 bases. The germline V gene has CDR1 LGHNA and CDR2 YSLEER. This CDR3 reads CASSQESSGNTIYF. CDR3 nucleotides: TGCGCCAGCAGCCAGGAAAGCTCTGGAAACACCATATATTTT.

CDR3 protein: CASRHGVGPGWNSPLHF. The CDR3 bases are TGTGCCAGCAGACACGGGGTTGGTCCGGGGTGGAATTCACCCCTCCACTTT. V gene TRBV27 combines with J gene TRBJ1-6; no clear D. CDR1 and CDR2 from the germline V gene are MNHEY and SMNVEV (reference sequence). V shed 6 bases and J shed 7 bases, with 22 bases lying between them. The CDR3 totals 17 residues.

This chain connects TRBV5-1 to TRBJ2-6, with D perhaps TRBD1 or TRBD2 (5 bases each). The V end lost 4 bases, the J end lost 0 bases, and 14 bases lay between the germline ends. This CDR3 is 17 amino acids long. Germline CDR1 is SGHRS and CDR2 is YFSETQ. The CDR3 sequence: CASSARGTGSGANVLTF. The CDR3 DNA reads TGCGCCAGCAGCGCCAGAGGGACGGGCTCTGGGGCCAACGTCCTGACTTTC.

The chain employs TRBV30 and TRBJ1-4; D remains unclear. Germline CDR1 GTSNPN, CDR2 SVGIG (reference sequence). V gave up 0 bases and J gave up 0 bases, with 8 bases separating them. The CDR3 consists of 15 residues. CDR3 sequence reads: CAWSVGHSTNEKLFF. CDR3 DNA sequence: TGTGCCTGGAGTGTAGGCCACTCAACTAATGAAAAACTGTTTTTT.

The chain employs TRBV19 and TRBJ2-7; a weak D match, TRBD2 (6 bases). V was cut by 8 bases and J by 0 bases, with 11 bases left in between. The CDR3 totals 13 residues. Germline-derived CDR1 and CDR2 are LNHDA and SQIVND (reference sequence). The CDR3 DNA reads TGTGCCAGTTCTAGCGCGATCTCCTACGAGCAGTACTTC. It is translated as CASSSAISYEQYF. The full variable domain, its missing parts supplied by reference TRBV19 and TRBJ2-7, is DGGITQSPKYLFRKEGQNVTLSCEQNLNHDAMYWYRQDPGQGLRLIYYSQIVNDFQKGDIAEGYSVSREKKESFPLTVTSAQKNPTAFYLCASSSAISYEQYFGPGTRLTVT.

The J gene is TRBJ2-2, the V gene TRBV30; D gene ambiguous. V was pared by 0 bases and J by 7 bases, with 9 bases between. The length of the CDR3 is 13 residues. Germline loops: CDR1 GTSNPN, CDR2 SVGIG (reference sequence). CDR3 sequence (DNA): TGTGCCTGGAGTGTAAGGATTCGCGGGGAGCTGTTTTTT. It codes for CAWSVRIRGELFF.